The present T cell receptor (beta chain) was sequenced within a study of control samples from healthy donors and cancer patients. This CDR3 is built from 14 residues. Data came from immunoSEQ multiplex PCR; TCRdb stores just in-frame clones and leaves some out. Of around 68,000 clones listed, approximately 86% are singletons. The sequencing input was blood. The chain joins TRBV21-1 to TRBJ2-1; the DNA was not compared with TRBD2, the D call given in the table. TRBV21-1 has pseudogene status. The receptor was isolated from a man aged 55 to 70 in good health. The CDR3 protein is CASRAGISYNEQFF. The CDR3 nucleotides read TGTGCCAGCAGAGCGGGTATTTCCTACAATGAGCAGTTCTTC.